Listed here are 27 T cell receptor beta chains from one sample, sequenced in a study of breast tumors, draining lymph nodes, adjacent tissues. TCRdb itself ran the multiplex PCR reads through MiXCR, one entry per CDR3 protein. The table includes tens of thousands of distinct CDR3 sequences, 25% to 35% detected once. Axillary draining lymph nodes of breast cancer patients supplied the node samples. The sample was axillary lymph node tissue. These TCRs come from a female donor with breast cancer. Some clones in this sample may be carry-over from other donors' samples.

Regarding this clonotype: This likely comes from a read error, as the CDR3 has no conserved phenylalanine or tryptophan at its end. The gene calls are TRBV12-3 or TRBV12-4 and TRBJ2-7, with D hard to call. The V gene lost 6 bases and the J gene lost 3 bases, with 6 bases spanning the gap. The CDR3 runs to 11 residues. The chain's CDR3 is CASSSGYEQYL. In nucleotides, the CDR3 is TGTGCCAGCAGCTCCGGCTACGAGCAGTACCTC.

The sample holds a few counts of this clonotype. The V call is TRBV7-2, the J call TRBJ1-1; D is unresolved. Germline CDR1 reads SGHTA; CDR2 reads FQGNSA. The CDR3 has 15 residues. V was clipped by 5 bases and J by 1 base, with 14 bases between them. The CDR3: CASSPFMGRNTEAFF. CDR3 nucleotide sequence: TGTGCCAGCAGCCCTTTCATGGGGAGGAACACTGAAGCTTTCTTT. Full variable domain (outside the CDR3, taken from reference TRBV7-2 and TRBJ1-1): GAGVSQSPSNKVTEKGKDVELRCDPISGHTALYWYRQSLGQGLEFLIYFQGNSAPDKSGLPSDRFSAERTGGSVSTLTIQRTQQEDSAVYLCASSPFMGRNTEAFFGQGTRLTVV.

The chain couples TRBV7-8 to TRBJ2-7, with 7 bases matching TRBD2. V trimming: 1 base; J trimming: 5 bases; junction bases outside the gene matches: 2. This CDR3 contains 13 residues. Germline lookup yields CDR1 SGHVS and CDR2 FQNEAQ. CDR3 sequence reads: CASSLGGGNEQYF. In nucleotides, the CDR3 is TGTGCCAGCAGCTTAGGCGGGGGAAACGAGCAGTACTTC.

This clonotype showed up many times. The chain links TRBV11-2 to TRBJ2-7; maybe TRBD2 (7 bases). The germline V and J ends were trimmed by 5 bases and 3 bases, with 20 bases remaining between them. Per the germline V gene, CDR1 is SGHAT and CDR2 is FQNNGV. The CDR3 consists of 16 residues. The CDR3 is CASSNLRGPPNYEQYF. In DNA, the CDR3 is TGTGCCAGCAGCAACCTGCGGGGGCCGCCGAACTACGAGCAGTACTTC.

A remark on this clonotype: Sequence at one end of the junction differs from germline and may be a read error. The V gene is TRBV6-6, the J gene TRBJ1-5; unclear D gene. The CDR3 runs 14 residues. Germline loops: CDR1 MNHNY, CDR2 SVGAGI (reference sequence). The CDR3 protein is CASSHSSGFSHEHF. CDR3 nucleotide sequence: TGTGCCAGCAGTCACTCCTCCGGCTTTTCCCACGAGCATTTT.

This clonotype has a count of ten or more. This rearrangement joins TRBV19 to TRBJ1-5, with no clear D. Per the germline V gene, CDR1 is LNHDA and CDR2 is SQIVND (reference sequence). The CDR3 contains 12 residues. Between the trimmed V and J ends, which lost 3 bases and 9 bases, there was a span of 9 bases. The DNA of the CDR3 is TGTGCCAGTAGTATTAGGGCCGGGCCCCAGCATTTT. Its protein is CASSIRAGPQHF. The complete variable domain, with remaining parts taken from reference TRBV19 and TRBJ1-5, reads DGGITQSPKYLFRKEGQNVTLSCEQNLNHDAMYWYRQDPGQGLRLIYYSQIVNDFQKGDIAEGYSVSREKKESFPLTVTSAQKNPTAFYLCASSIRAGPQHFGDGTRLSIL.

This clonotype was recorded at least ten times. The rearrangement uses TRBV5-8 and TRBJ1-4; TRBD1 is a possible D gene (5 bases). Deletions cut 0 bases from V and 0 bases from J, with 18 bases between. CDR1 SGHTS and CDR2 YDEGEE come from the germline V gene. The CDR3 is 19 amino acids. The CDR3, as DNA: TGTGCCAGCAGCTTGGGGCGGGGGTCACATGTGGCAACTAATGAAAAACTGTTTTTT. Translated, it gives CASSLGRGSHVATNEKLFF.

V usage is TRBV25-1 and J usage is TRBJ2-5, with a possible D match to TRBD2 (6 bases). Germline V gene lookup returns CDR1 MGHDK and CDR2 SYGVNS. The CDR3 sequence is 14 residues long. V lost 3 bases, J lost 2 bases, and 10 bases lay in between. Here the CDR3 DNA reads TGTGCCAGCAGTGAGAGGAGGGTACAAGAGACCCAGTACTTC. It translates to CASSERRVQETQYF.

The V and J genes are TRBV4-3 and TRBJ2-1, with D unresolved. CDR1 and CDR2 (germline): LGHNA, YSLEER. The V end lost 0 bases, the J end lost 12 bases, and 12 bases lay between the germline ends. The length of the CDR3 is 13 residues. Here the CDR3 DNA reads TGCGCCAGCAGCCAAGAATTGATACTTGGGCAGTTCTTC. It is translated as CASSQELILGQFF.

As regards this clonotype: A much larger clone lies a single base off, so this may be a read error. This CDR3 is CAWSPAETQHF. CDR3 DNA: TGTGCCTGGAGTCCAGCGGAGACCCAGCACTTC. The V and J genes are TRBV30 and TRBJ2-5; a weak D match, TRBD2 (5 bases). This CDR3 region has 11 residues. Germline loops: CDR1 GTSNPN, CDR2 SVGIG (reference sequence).

This clonotype appeared many times. The chain links TRBV6-5 to TRBJ1-3, with TRBD1 identical over 7 bases. CDR1 is MNHEY and CDR2 is SVGAGI in the germline V gene. V shed 4 bases, J shed 6 bases, and the junction held 6 bases outside the gene matches. The CDR3 contains 14 residues. The CDR3 nucleotides read TGTGCCAGCAGTTCCGGGGGACAGTTAAACACCATATATTTT. This sequence encodes CASSSGGQLNTIYF.

This clonotype occurred once. The junction departs from germline at one end; a sequencing error may be responsible. The chain recombines TRBV5-1 with TRBJ2-7, with D uncertain. In germline, CDR1 is SGHRS, CDR2 YFSETQ. The CDR3 is made up of 13 amino acids. CDR3 amino acids: CASSLYESYDQHF. The CDR3 bases are TGCGCCAGCAGCTTGTACGAATCTTACGACCAGCACTTC. The whole variable domain, filled in from reference TRBV5-1 and TRBJ2-7, reads KAGVTQTPRYLIKTRGQQVTLSCSPISGHRSVSWYQQTPGQGLQFLFEYFSETQRNKGNFPGRFSGRQFSNSRSEMNVSTLELGDSALYLCASSLYESYDQHFGPGTRLTVT.

The chain joins TRBV24-1 to TRBJ2-7, with a tentative D call TRBD1 (8 bases). The V gene lost 9 bases and the J gene lost 5 bases, with 19 bases spanning the gap. There are 14 residues in the CDR3. In germline, CDR1 is KGHDR, CDR2 SFDVKD. Here the CDR3 reads CATGREGQVNEQYF. CDR3 bases: TGTGCCACCGGTAGGGAGGGACAGGTCAACGAGCAGTACTTC.

This clonotype was picked up many times. The chain employs TRBV10-1 and TRBJ2-1; TRBD1 is a possible D gene (6 bases). CDR1 and CDR2 (germline): WNHNN, SYGVQD (reference sequence). V was trimmed by 0 bases and J by 4 bases, leaving 7 bases between them. The CDR3 has 14 residues. CDR3 protein: CASSESQGYNEQFF. The CDR3 nucleotides read TGCGCCAGCAGTGAGTCGCAGGGGTACAATGAGCAGTTCTTC.

The gene calls are TRBV20-1 and TRBJ2-7; TRBD1 might be the D (9 bases). The CDR3 runs to 15 residues. V was pared by 6 bases and J by 3 bases, with 21 bases between. Germline-derived CDR1 and CDR2 are DFQATT and SNEGSKA (reference sequence). This chain's CDR3 is CSALGGGQGNYEQYF. Written as DNA, the CDR3 is TGCAGTGCCCTCGGGGGGGGACAGGGAAACTACGAGCAGTACTTC.

This clonotype has a count of ten or more. V gene TRBV5-1 combines with J gene TRBJ2-7; the D gene is possibly TRBD1 (5 bases). Germline CDR1 SGHRS, CDR2 YFSETQ. Trimming removed 3 bases at V and 0 bases at J, with 7 bases between. This CDR3 spans 13 amino acids. The CDR3 DNA reads TGCGCCAGCAGCTCAGACAGCTCCTACGAGCAGTACTTC. Translated, it gives CASSSDSSYEQYF.

At least ten counts were recorded for this clonotype. This chain uses TRBV4-3 with TRBJ2-1; D is unresolved. Trimming shortened V by 0 bases and J by 6 bases, and 12 bases separated the two germline ends. Per germline, CDR1 LGHNA and CDR2 YSLEER. The CDR3 is made up of 15 amino acids. The CDR3 sequence: CASSQDIGTTNEQFF. Written as DNA, the CDR3 is TGCGCCAGCAGCCAAGATATAGGAACCACCAATGAGCAGTTCTTC.

This clonotype was picked up many times. The gene calls are TRBV6-5 and TRBJ2-4; TRBD1 matches at 7 bases. CDR1 is MNHEY, CDR2 SVGAGI, per germline. The length of the CDR3 is 14 residues. V lost 5 bases, J lost 7 bases, and 8 bases stayed unmatched. The CDR3 DNA reads TGTGCCAGCAGTAAAGGGACAGATACGAACATTCAGTACTTC. It yields the protein CASSKGTDTNIQYF.

This clonotype was detected many times. This chain uses TRBV5-1 with TRBJ2-7; possible D gene TRBD1, 5 bases. V gave up 4 bases and J gave up 1 base, with 18 bases separating them. The CDR3 spans 16 residues. Germline values: CDR1 SGHRS, CDR2 YFSETQ. The CDR3, as DNA: TGCGCCAGCAGCAGGAGCAGGGAACCGGCTTCCTACGAGCAGTACTTC. Translating it yields CASSRSREPASYEQYF.

A remark on this clonotype: Because the CDR3's place on the DNA is in doubt, the DNA is left out and the CDR3 is given as listed by TCRdb. The genes are TRBV20-1 and TRBJ2-2; the D call TRBD1 from the table was never checked on the DNA. Looked up from germline, CDR1 is DFQATT and CDR2 is SNEGSKA (reference sequence). The CDR3 totals 20 residues, both ends included. CDR3 protein: CSLDRGHEQYFGPGTGELFF.

There are many counts of this clonotype. V is TRBV9 and J is TRBJ1-3; D is unclear. Trimming took 3 bases from V and 2 from J, leaving 9 bases between them. Germline V gene sequence: CDR1 SGDLS, CDR2 YYNGEE. The length of the CDR3 is 14 residues. The CDR3 here is CASSGAGTGNTIYF. The DNA of the CDR3 is TGTGCCAGCAGCGGGGCCGGGACTGGAAACACCATATATTTT.

This chain connects TRBV7-8 to TRBJ2-7; 14 positions match TRBD2. This CDR3 is 15 amino acids long. V lost 5 bases to trimming and J lost 6 bases; unmatched junction nucleotides: 6. Germline V gives CDR1 SGHVS, CDR2 FQNEAQ. CDR3 in DNA: TGTGCCAGCAGCCCAGGACTAGCGGGGGGTTGCGAGCAGTACTTC. It translates to CASSPGLAGGCEQYF.

This clonotype was seen many times. The gene calls are TRBV7-3 and TRBJ2-1; 11 bases match TRBD2. Germline V lookup: CDR1 SGHTA, CDR2 FQGTGA. The V and J ends lost 1 base and 8 bases, in that order; junction bases with no gene match: 4. This CDR3 contains 15 residues. DNA of the CDR3: TGTGCCAGCAGCTTAATAGCGGGAGGGGCGGATGAGCAGTTCTTC. Its translation: CASSLIAGGADEQFF. Combining the CDR3 with reference TRBV7-3 and TRBJ2-1 gives the whole variable domain GAGVSQTPSNKVTEKGKYVELRCDPISGHTALYWYRQSLGQGPEFLIYFQGTGAADDSGLPNDRFFAVRPEGSVSTLKIQRTERGDSAVYLCASSLIAGGADEQFFGPGTRLTVL.

The chain is built from TRBV9 and TRBJ2-1; no clear D. The CDR3 runs 13 residues. CDR1 and CDR2 from the germline V gene are SGDLS and YYNGEE. The ends were cut back, 3 bases at V and 5 bases at J, with 9 bases in the middle. The CDR3 sequence is CASSAGQDNEQFF. The CDR3 region has the DNA TGTGCCAGCAGCGCTGGCCAAGACAATGAGCAGTTCTTC.

A remark on this clonotype: A clone one base away is much larger, so this may be a read error. This sequence joins TRBV5-1 and TRBJ2-3, with TRBD1 matching over 7 bases. The CDR3 contains 17 residues. Per the germline V gene, CDR1 is SGHRS and CDR2 is YFSETQ. After removal of 0 bases from V and 4 bases from J, the junction contained 11 bases not matched to a gene. The CDR3 reads CASSLEPGGVHADTQYF. The CDR3 region has the DNA TGCGCCAGCAGCTTGGAGCCAGGGGGAGTGCATGCAGATACGCAGTATTTT.

The table lists this clonotype with a few counts. Possible read error: a much larger clone is one base away. The V and J genes are TRBV12-3 or TRBV12-4 and TRBJ1-5; no clear D gene. The CDR3 is 12 amino acids. With 3 bases removed from V and 6 bases from J, the gap between germline ends came to 6 bases. CDR3 residues: CASSFTRQPQHF. For the CDR3, the DNA is TGTGCCAGCAGTTTCACGCGTCAGCCCCAGCATTTT.

V is TRBV19 and J is TRBJ1-1, with a possible D match to TRBD1 (5 bases). V dropped 3 bases and J dropped 6 bases, with 17 bases sitting between them. CDR1 and CDR2 (germline): LNHDA, SQIVND (reference sequence). This CDR3 is 15 amino acids long. The CDR3 DNA reads TGTGCCAGTAGTATGCGTAAGGGGCGCTTACCTGAAGCTTTCTTT. Protein product: CASSMRKGRLPEAFF. The full variable domain, in which reference TRBV19 and TRBJ1-1 provide the parts outside the CDR3, is DGGITQSPKYLFRKEGQNVTLSCEQNLNHDAMYWYRQDPGQGLRLIYYSQIVNDFQKGDIAEGYSVSREKKESFPLTVTSAQKNPTAFYLCASSMRKGRLPEAFFGQGTRLTVV.